This T cell receptor (beta chain) was obtained from a study of post-analysis software for immune sequencing data. Findings and limits, study-wide: Patients had higher frequencies than controls of roughly five TRBV segments, including TRBV5-6, TRBV5-1 and TRBV20-1. Diversity measured as normalized Chao1 was significantly lower in multiple sclerosis patients than in controls.

The CDR3 contains 17 residues. The germline V and J ends were trimmed by 0 bases and 0 bases, with 13 bases remaining between them. CDR1 SEHNR and CDR2 FQNEAQ come from the germline V gene (reference sequence). As regards this clonotype: Its antigen is still unknown.

Unique molecular identifiers were built into the TCR beta cDNA libraries. Via MiXCR, TCRdb re-called the PCR reads, giving one row per CDR3 protein. The table lists around 440,000 distinct CDR3 sequences, under 55% of them singletons. The sequenced sample was blood. The chain combines TRBV7-9 with TRBJ2-3; D uncertain. The clonotype comes from a girl aged 5-17 years with multiple sclerosis. CDR3 nucleotide sequence: TGTGCCAGCAGCTTAGCGTGGAAGAGCGTTAGCACAGATACGCAGTATTTT. Encoded protein: CASSLAWKSVSTDTQYF.